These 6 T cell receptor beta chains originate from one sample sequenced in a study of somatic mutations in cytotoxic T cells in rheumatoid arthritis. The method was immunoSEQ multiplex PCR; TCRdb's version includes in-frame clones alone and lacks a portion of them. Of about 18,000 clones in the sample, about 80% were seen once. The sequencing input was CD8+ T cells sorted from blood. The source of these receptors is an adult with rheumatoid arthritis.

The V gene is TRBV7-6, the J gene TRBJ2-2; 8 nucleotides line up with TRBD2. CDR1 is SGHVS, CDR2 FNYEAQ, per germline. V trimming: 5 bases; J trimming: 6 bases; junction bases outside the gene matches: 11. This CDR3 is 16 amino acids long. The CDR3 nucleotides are TGTGCCAGCAGCCCCCCGGGACTAGGAGGGGCCGGGGAGCTGTTTTTT. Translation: CASSPPGLGGAGELFF.

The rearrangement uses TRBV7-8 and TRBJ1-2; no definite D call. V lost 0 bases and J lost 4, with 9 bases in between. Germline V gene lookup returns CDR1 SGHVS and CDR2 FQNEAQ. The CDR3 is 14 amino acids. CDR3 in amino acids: CASSLAFGGYGYTF. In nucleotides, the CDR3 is TGTGCCAGCAGCTTAGCGTTCGGTGGCTATGGCTACACCTTC. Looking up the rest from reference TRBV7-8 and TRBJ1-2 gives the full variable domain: GAGVSQSPRYKVAKRGQDVALRCDPISGHVSLFWYQQALGQGPEFLTYFQNEAQLDKSGLPSDRFFAERPEGSVSTLKIQRTQQEDSAVYLCASSLAFGGYGYTFGSGTRLTVV.

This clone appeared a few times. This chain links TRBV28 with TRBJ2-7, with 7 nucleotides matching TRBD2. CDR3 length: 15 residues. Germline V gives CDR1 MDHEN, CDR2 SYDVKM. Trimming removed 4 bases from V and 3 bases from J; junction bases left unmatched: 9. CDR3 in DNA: TGTGCCAGCAGTTATCGGGGACTAAGTGTCTACGAGCAGTACTTC. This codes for CASSYRGLSVYEQYF. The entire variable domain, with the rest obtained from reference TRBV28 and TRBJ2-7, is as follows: DVKVTQSSRYLVKRTGEKVFLECVQDMDHENMFWYRQDPGLGLRLIYFSYDVKMKEKGDIPEGYSVSREKKERFSLILESASTNQTSMYLCASSYRGLSVYEQYFGPGTRLTVT.

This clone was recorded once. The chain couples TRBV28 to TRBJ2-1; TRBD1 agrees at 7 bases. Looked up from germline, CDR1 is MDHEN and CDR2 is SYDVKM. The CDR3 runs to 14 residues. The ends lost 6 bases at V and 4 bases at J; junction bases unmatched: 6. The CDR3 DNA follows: TGTGCCAGCAGCCCCGGGACAGTTTACAATGAGCAGTTCTTC. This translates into CASSPGTVYNEQFF.

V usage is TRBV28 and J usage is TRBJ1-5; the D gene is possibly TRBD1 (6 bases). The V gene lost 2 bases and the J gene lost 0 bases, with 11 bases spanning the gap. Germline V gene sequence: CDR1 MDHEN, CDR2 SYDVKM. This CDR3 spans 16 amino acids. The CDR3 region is CASSLRTDYSNQPQHF. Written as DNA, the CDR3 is TGTGCCAGCAGTTTAAGGACAGATTATAGCAATCAGCCCCAGCATTTT.

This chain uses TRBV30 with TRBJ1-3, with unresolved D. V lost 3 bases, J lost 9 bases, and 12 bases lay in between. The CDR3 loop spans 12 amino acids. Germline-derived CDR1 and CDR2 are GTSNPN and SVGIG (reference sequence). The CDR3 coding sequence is TGTGCCTGGAGCCCCCCAGGAGGCACCATATATTTT. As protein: CAWSPPGGTIYF.